Shown below are 8 T cell receptor beta chains from a single sample sequenced in a study of T-cell reconstitution after alpha-beta-depleted transplantation in children. The TCRbeta library was prepared with unique molecular identifiers. A single record per CDR3 protein comes from TCRdb applying MiXCR to the PCR reads. Among a few hundred thousand distinct CDR3 sequences, around 13% were seen once, and the ten largest hold 2.2%. Sequenced material: PBMCs, mostly from graft donor cells, taken 360 days after TCRalphabeta/CD19-depleted stem cell transplant. Receptors originate from a male patient aged 10 to 17 who had a stem cell transplant for acute myeloid leukemia, so the T cells may come from the graft donor.

The chain carries TRBV20-1 and TRBJ1-2, with 11 bases matching TRBD1. J was trimmed by 4 bases and V by 3 bases; bases with no gene match: 4. CDR3 size: 14 residues. Germline CDR1 is DFQATT and CDR2 is SNEGSKA (reference sequence). The CDR3 loop reads CSASGTGGLYGYTF. CDR3 coding DNA: TGCAGTGCTAGCGGGACAGGGGGTCTCTATGGCTACACCTTC.

The gene calls are TRBV4-3 and TRBJ1-2, with D uncertain. This CDR3 comprises 16 residues. Trimming took off 2 bases at V and 4 bases at J, with 17 bases between the two ends. Germline CDR1 and CDR2: LGHNA and YSLEER. The CDR3 here is CASSQKGTDLVYGYTF. The DNA of the CDR3 is TGCGCCAGCAGCCAAAAGGGTACAGATCTCGTCTATGGCTACACCTTC.

This clonotype appeared a few times. The rearrangement uses TRBV6-1 and TRBJ2-7; 8 nucleotides match TRBD2. Germline CDR1 and CDR2: MNHNS and SASEGT. This CDR3 spans 14 amino acids. Trimming cost V 7 bases and J 0 bases; bases outside gene matches: 5. The CDR3 sequence: CASTRAGASYEQYF. In nucleotides, the CDR3 is TGTGCCAGCACCAGAGCGGGGGCCTCCTACGAGCAGTACTTC.

The rearrangement joins TRBV7-8 to TRBJ2-6; 13 bases align to TRBD2. Germline CDR1 SGHVS, CDR2 FQNEAQ. V lost 1 base and J lost 2; bases outside the gene matches: 2. This CDR3 contains 18 residues. CDR3 sequence (DNA): TGTGCCAGCAGCTTAGAGACTAGCGGGAGGACTGGGGCCAACGTCCTGACTTTC. The encoded protein is CASSLETSGRTGANVLTF.

The rearrangement joins TRBV7-2 to TRBJ2-3; D is undetermined. Germline V gene lookup returns CDR1 SGHTA and CDR2 FQGNSA. This CDR3 spans 14 amino acids. With 4 bases removed from V and 0 bases from J, the gap between germline ends came to 8 bases. DNA of the CDR3: TGTGCCAGCAGCTCCTTGACTAGCACAGATACGCAGTATTTT. This encodes CASSSLTSTDTQYF.

In this sample, this clonotype turned up a few times. CDR3 coding DNA: TGTGCCAGCAGTTTCGACAGGGGCCAGCCCCAGCATTTT. The encoded protein is CASSFDRGQPQHF. The chain employs TRBV7-9 and TRBJ1-5, with TRBD1 matching 8 bases. V was pared by 6 bases and J by 7 bases, with 5 bases of the junction left unmatched. The CDR3 spans 13 residues. Per the germline V gene, CDR1 is SEHNR and CDR2 is FQNEAQ (reference sequence).

This clonotype was seen many times. The gene calls are TRBV3-1 and TRBJ2-1; D may match TRBD1 or TRBD2 (5 bases each). Trimming took 1 base from V and 8 from J, leaving 9 bases between them. The V gene's germline CDR1 is LGHDT and CDR2 YNNKEL (reference sequence). This CDR3 has 13 amino acids. CDR3 in amino acids: CASSQGGTHEQFF. The CDR3 DNA is TGTGCCAGCAGCCAAGGGGGGACGCATGAGCAGTTCTTC.

This clonotype was seen only a few times. The chain recombines TRBV29-1 with TRBJ2-7; no definite D call. CDR1 and CDR2 from the germline V gene are SQVTM and ANQGSEA. The V and J ends lost 7 bases and 2 bases respectively, with 12 bases between them. The CDR3 is made up of 12 amino acids. The DNA of the CDR3 is TGCAGCGCCTACGGATTAACCTACGAGCAGTACTTC. Translating it yields CSAYGLTYEQYF.